A single sample gave rise to the 29 T cell receptor beta chains below, sequenced in a study of T cell repertoires in cytomegalovirus infection. TCRdb processed the reads anew with MiXCR; each CDR3 protein has one entry. The table has roughly 280,000 distinct CDR3 sequences, about 13% seen once; the top ten hold about 10%. Source material: PBMCs. These TCRs come from a human donor in good health (CMV status not recorded). Some clones in this sample may be carry-over from other donors' samples.

This clonotype was found many times. V and J are TRBV7-2 and TRBJ1-5; D is ambiguous. The V and J ends lost 5 bases and 1 base respectively, with 12 bases between them. The CDR3 totals 15 residues. Germline V gene lookup returns CDR1 SGHTA and CDR2 FQGNSA. The CDR3 nucleotides are TGTGCCAGCAGCCCTCGGGCAGCAAGCAATCAGCCCCAGCATTTT. Its translation: CASSPRAASNQPQHF.

This clonotype was observed many times. The V gene is TRBV7-2, the J gene TRBJ2-7; D unclear. Trimming cost V 5 bases and J 0 bases, with 2 bases left between them. The CDR3 is made up of 11 amino acids. Germline CDR1 SGHTA, CDR2 FQGNSA. The CDR3 loop is CASSISYEQYF. The DNA for the CDR3 is TGTGCCAGCAGCATCTCCTACGAGCAGTACTTC.

This clonotype was found many times. The V call is TRBV20-1, the J call TRBJ2-7; D possibly corresponds to TRBD1 (6 bases). The germline V and J ends were trimmed by 3 bases and 2 bases, with 14 bases remaining between them. Germline CDR1 DFQATT, CDR2 SNEGSKA (reference sequence). The CDR3 runs 14 residues. The CDR3 nucleotides read TGCAGTGCTAGTCGACAGGCCAGCACCTACGAGCAGTACTTC. Its protein product is CSASRQASTYEQYF.

V usage is TRBV20-1 and J usage is TRBJ1-1; D might be TRBD1 (5 bases). CDR1 is DFQATT, CDR2 SNEGSKA, per germline (reference sequence). The CDR3 contains 12 residues. Trimming took off 0 bases at V and 10 bases at J, with 12 bases between the two ends. The CDR3 here is CSARDRIQGAFF. CDR3 coding DNA: TGCAGTGCTAGAGATCGGATCCAGGGAGCTTTCTTT.

This clonotype was recorded many times. V is TRBV25-1 and J is TRBJ1-6; a weak D match, TRBD1 (5 bases). Per germline, CDR1 MGHDK and CDR2 SYGVNS. The length of the CDR3 is 14 residues. Trimming took off 3 bases at V and 9 bases at J, with 12 bases between the two ends. Written as DNA, the CDR3 is TGTGCCAGCAGTGAGCGGCAGGGAAGTTCACCCCTCCACTTT. It codes for CASSERQGSSPLHF.

This clonotype was counted ten times or more. The chain links TRBV6-2 or TRBV6-3 to TRBJ2-1, with 15 positions matching TRBD2. The V gene's germline CDR1 is MNHEY and CDR2 SVGEGT. The junction had 11 bases not matched to a gene; V was cut back by 2 bases and J by 0 bases. This CDR3 is 21 amino acids long. The chain's CDR3 is CASSYLKGTSGRPSSYNEQFF. As DNA, the CDR3 is TGTGCCAGCAGTTACCTTAAGGGGACTAGCGGGAGGCCGAGCTCCTACAATGAGCAGTTCTTC.

The rearrangement uses TRBV6-2 or TRBV6-3 and TRBJ2-7; D uncertain. Germline V gene data show CDR1 as MNHEY and CDR2 as SVGEGT. The CDR3 is 14 residues long. V was cut by 6 bases and J by 0 bases, with 12 bases left in between. DNA of the CDR3: TGTGCCAGCAGACTCCTTCCGAGCTCCTACGAGCAGTACTTC. Its protein is CASRLLPSSYEQYF.

V gene TRBV11-2 combines with J gene TRBJ2-4, with a tentative D call TRBD2 (5 bases). V shed 4 bases and J shed 0 bases, with 7 bases lying between them. The CDR3 is made up of 14 amino acids. Germline values: CDR1 SGHAT, CDR2 FQNNGV. The DNA for the CDR3 is TGTGCCAGCAGCTACGGGGTAGCCAAAAACATTCAGTACTTC. Translating it yields CASSYGVAKNIQYF.

The sample holds many counts of this clonotype. This chain connects TRBV10-3 to TRBJ1-2; possibly TRBD1 for D (6 bases). The CDR3 covers 13 residues. V shed 6 bases and J shed 6 bases, with 14 bases lying between them. CDR1 and CDR2 (germline): ENHRY, SYGVKD. DNA of the CDR3: TGTGCCATCAGCGACGGGGGCGCGGATGGCTACACCTTC. Protein sequence: CAISDGGADGYTF.

This clonotype was found many times. This chain links TRBV20-1 with TRBJ1-2, with D uncertain. Germline CDR1 DFQATT, CDR2 SNEGSKA (reference sequence). This CDR3 spans 14 amino acids. Trimming removed 3 bases from V and 8 bases from J, with 19 bases in between. CDR3 DNA sequence: TGCAGTGCTAGCGAGTGGCCCTTTCCGCGGGGCTACACCTTC. Translated: CSASEWPFPRGYTF.

The chain carries TRBV4-1 and TRBJ1-5; D call uncertain. Germline lookup yields CDR1 MGHRA and CDR2 YSYEKL. V lost 1 base and J 5 bases, leaving 12 bases between the germline ends. The CDR3 contains 15 residues. In nucleotides, the CDR3 is TGCGCCAGCAGCCAAGGACCCCAAGGGTATCAGCCCCAGCATTTT. This encodes CASSQGPQGYQPQHF.

This clonotype came up many times. This chain connects TRBV4-1 to TRBJ2-1, with 12 bases identical to TRBD2. This CDR3 region has 14 residues. The trim removed 4 bases at V and 6 bases at J, leaving 1 base unmatched. Germline V gene sequence: CDR1 MGHRA, CDR2 YSYEKL. The CDR3 is CASSRLAGVNEQFF. In DNA form, the CDR3 reads TGCGCCAGCAGCCGACTAGCGGGAGTCAATGAGCAGTTCTTC.

The genes are TRBV2 and TRBJ2-1; 8 bases fit TRBD1. The CDR3 loop spans 13 amino acids. Per germline, CDR1 SNHLY and CDR2 FYNNEI. V was pared by 6 bases and J by 9 bases, with 7 bases of the junction left unmatched. The CDR3 nucleotides are TGTGCCAGCAGCGGACAGGGAATACGTGAGCAGTTCTTC. Amino acid sequence: CASSGQGIREQFF.

This clonotype was detected a few times. The chain joins TRBV12-3 or TRBV12-4 to TRBJ2-5; D uncertain. The CDR3 has 15 residues. V was clipped by 5 bases and J by 5 bases, with 18 bases between them. The CDR3 spells CASSLRTPKMETQYF. CDR3 nucleotide sequence: TGTGCCAGCAGTCTCAGGACCCCAAAGATGGAGACCCAGTACTTC.

This sequence joins TRBV15 and TRBJ2-1; no reliable D call. Trimming took 1 base from V and 6 from J, leaving 7 bases between them. The germline V gene encodes CDR1 LNHNV and CDR2 YYDKDF (reference sequence). The length of the CDR3 is 13 residues. CDR3 in amino acids: CATSRGRSNEQFF. CDR3 sequence (DNA): TGTGCCACCAGCAGAGGAAGAAGCAATGAGCAGTTCTTC.

This clonotype was counted at least ten times. CDR3 DNA sequence: TGTGCCAGCGGCCAGAGAGCCGCCGTGTCCTACGAGCAGTACTTC. Translated, it gives CASGQRAAVSYEQYF. The gene calls are TRBV28 and TRBJ2-7, with no clear D. Germline V gives CDR1 MDHEN, CDR2 SYDVKM. Trimming stripped 8 bases from V and 1 base from J, with 18 bases between. CDR3 size: 15 residues.

The gene calls are TRBV4-1 and TRBJ2-7; TRBD2 matches 11 bases. Germline values: CDR1 MGHRA, CDR2 YSYEKL. This CDR3 is built from 15 residues. V shed 2 bases, J shed 7 bases, and the junction held 7 bases outside the gene matches. The CDR3 loop reads CASSQIAGGPREQYF. The DNA for the CDR3 is TGCGCCAGCAGCCAAATAGCGGGAGGGCCGCGTGAGCAGTACTTC.

The rearrangement links TRBV20-1 to TRBJ2-1; D uncertain. Between the trimmed V and J ends, which lost 3 bases and 6 bases, there was a span of 12 bases. CDR1 is DFQATT and CDR2 is SNEGSKA in the germline V gene (reference sequence). This CDR3 has 13 amino acids. CDR3 in amino acids: CSARDPSGNEQFF. The DNA for the CDR3 is TGCAGTGCTAGGGACCCCTCCGGCAATGAGCAGTTCTTC.

Ten or more counts support this clonotype. The chain joins TRBV6-2 or TRBV6-3 to TRBJ2-1; D possibly corresponds to TRBD2 (6 bases). Germline values: CDR1 MNHEY, CDR2 SVGEGT. The germline V and J ends were trimmed by 0 bases and 6 bases, with 15 bases remaining between them. This CDR3 has 16 residues. CDR3: CASSYSPGRIFNEQFF. CDR3 nucleotides: TGTGCCAGCAGTTACTCTCCCGGGAGAATCTTCAATGAGCAGTTCTTC.

This clonotype has at least ten counts. The chain is built from TRBV19 and TRBJ1-2; 9 bases agree with TRBD1. V trimming: 7 bases; J trimming: 2 bases; junction bases outside the gene matches: 8. This CDR3 is 15 amino acids long. Germline V lookup: CDR1 LNHDA, CDR2 SQIVND (reference sequence). The CDR3 loop is CASTAGTGINYGYTF. The CDR3 bases are TGTGCCAGTACCGCCGGGACAGGGATCAACTATGGCTACACCTTC.

In this sample, this clonotype turned up a few times. The chain employs TRBV5-5 and TRBJ2-3; 8 bases are shared with TRBD2. The CDR3 runs 15 residues. Germline CDR1 is SGHKS and CDR2 is YYEKEE (reference sequence). V shed 5 bases and J 6 bases; nucleotides not matched to a gene: 11. CDR3 loop: CASSLLAVRGDTQYF. The CDR3 DNA sequence: TGTGCCAGCAGTTTACTAGCGGTTCGGGGGGATACGCAGTATTTT.

Notes on this clonotype: A much larger clone is a single base away; this may be a read error. The chain combines TRBV6-5 with TRBJ2-3, with 8 nucleotides matching TRBD1. The CDR3 has 16 residues. Germline V gives CDR1 MNHEY, CDR2 SVGAGI. Unmatched junction bases numbered 9, after V lost 6 bases and J lost 1 base. The CDR3 region has the DNA TGTGCCAGCAGCCAGCCCAGGGGGCGGGGCACAGATACGCAGTATTTT. It is translated as CASSQPRGRGTDTQYF.

The J gene is TRBJ2-2, the V gene TRBV7-3; D ambiguous. The CDR3 is made up of 16 amino acids. The V gene's germline CDR1 is SGHTA and CDR2 FQGTGA. Trimming took off 0 bases at V and 1 base at J, with 9 bases between the two ends. The CDR3 DNA reads as TGTGCCAGCAGCTTAACGAAACTGCTGAACACCGGGGAGCTGTTTTTT. Amino acids: CASSLTKLLNTGELFF.

This clonotype was recorded at least ten times. The V and J genes are TRBV7-2 and TRBJ2-1; 7 nucleotides agree with TRBD1. CDR1 SGHTA and CDR2 FQGNSA come from the germline V gene. CDR3 length: 14 amino acids. Trimming at V came to 1 base and at J to 14 bases, leaving 11 bases not matched to a gene. In DNA form, the CDR3 reads TGTGCCAGCAGCTTAGACCGCCGACAGGGCAGTGAGTTCTTC. Its translation: CASSLDRRQGSEFF. Based on the CDR3 plus reference TRBV7-2 and TRBJ2-1, the full variable domain is GAGVSQSPSNKVTEKGKDVELRCDPISGHTALYWYRQSLGQGLEFLIYFQGNSAPDKSGLPSDRFSAERTGGSVSTLTIQRTQQEDSAVYLCASSLDRRQGSEFFGPGTRLTVL.

CDR3 amino acids: CSARRPGQGVSGNTIYF. The CDR3 region has the DNA TGCAGTGCTAGAAGGCCGGGACAGGGAGTCTCTGGAAACACCATATATTTT. The rearrangement uses TRBV20-1 and TRBJ1-3; TRBD1 aligns across 9 bases. The V gene's germline CDR1 is DFQATT and CDR2 SNEGSKA (reference sequence). The CDR3 loop spans 17 amino acids. J was trimmed by 0 bases and V by 2 bases; bases with no gene match: 8.

This clonotype was counted a few times. This sequence joins TRBV7-9 and TRBJ2-5; D remains ambiguous. The V end lost 5 bases, the J end lost 5 bases, and 15 bases lay between the germline ends. This CDR3 has 14 amino acids. In germline, CDR1 is SEHNR, CDR2 FQNEAQ (reference sequence). The CDR3 coding sequence is TGTGCCAGCAGCCCCACGGCCCTCGGGGAGACCCAGTACTTC. It encodes CASSPTALGETQYF.

The chain is built from TRBV20-1 and TRBJ2-3; 8 bases align to TRBD1. The V gene end was trimmed by 5 bases and the J gene end by 0 bases; junction bases not matched to a gene: 4. The length of the CDR3 is 14 residues. Germline CDR1 is DFQATT and CDR2 is SNEGSKA (reference sequence). The CDR3 sequence is CSADRTGSTDTQYF. The CDR3, as DNA: TGCAGTGCTGACCGGACAGGGAGCACAGATACGCAGTATTTT.

The chain joins TRBV7-9 to TRBJ2-7; possible D gene TRBD2, 7 bases. The CDR3 loop spans 13 amino acids. V was cut by 8 bases and J by 6 bases, with 17 bases left in between. Germline CDR1 is SEHNR and CDR2 is FQNEAQ (reference sequence). The CDR3 is CASDKGGGGEQYF. The CDR3, as DNA: TGTGCCAGCGATAAGGGGGGGGGGGGCGAGCAGTACTTC. The full variable domain, with the rest looked up from reference TRBV7-9 and TRBJ2-7, is DTGVSQNPRHKITKRGQNVTFRCDPISEHNRLYWYRQTLGQGPEFLTYFQNEAQLEKSRLLSDRFSAERPKGSFSTLEIQRTEQGDSAMYLCASDKGGGGEQYFGPGTRLTVT.

In its sample, this clonotype was seen a few times. The chain carries TRBV2 and TRBJ1-5; D is perhaps TRBD1 (5 bases). The CDR3 loop spans 14 amino acids. Per the germline V gene, CDR1 is SNHLY and CDR2 is FYNNEI. V was pared by 4 bases and J by 7 bases, with 14 bases between. DNA of the CDR3: TGTGCCAGCAGTGTAGGCAGGGAGGGCCAGCCCCAGCATTTT. Amino acids: CASSVGREGQPQHF. Full variable domain (outside the CDR3, taken from reference TRBV2 and TRBJ1-5): EPEVTQTPSHQVTQMGQEVILRCVPISNHLYFYWYRQILGQKVEFLVSFYNNEISEKSEIFDDQFSVERPDGSNFTLKIRSTKLEDSAMYFCASSVGREGQPQHFGDGTRLSIL.